This T cell receptor beta chain was retrieved from a study of T cell responses to AZD1222 COVID-19 vaccine. Study at large: Pooling was applied to second doses at about 4 or about 12 weeks.

Regarding the study as a whole: Females made up more of the donors, who were largely white British, and clonal diversity may have come out too low. Baseline seropositivity characterized only a handful of AZD1222 recipients. CD4 TCRs associated with vaccination spanned spike, dominating at 160-218 and 743-854.

Points on this clone: Its cognate antigen is unknown.

Sequenced by immunoSEQ multiplex PCR; TCRdb stores in-frame clones only, minus some. The table lists about 120,000 clones, over 75% of them singletons. Trimming removed 0 bases from V and 7 bases from J; junction bases left unmatched: 3. Germline V CDR1 and CDR2: KGHDR, SFDVKD. The CDR3 length is 15 residues. The chain links TRBV24-1 to TRBJ1-2, with 11 positions matching TRBD1. This receptor was identified in an adult in good health. The source material was peripheral blood, sampled on day 0 of AZD1222 vaccination. Here the CDR3 DNA reads TGTGCCACCAGTGATTTGCCGGGACAGGGGGGTGGCTACACCTTC. Residues: CATSDLPGQGGGYTF.